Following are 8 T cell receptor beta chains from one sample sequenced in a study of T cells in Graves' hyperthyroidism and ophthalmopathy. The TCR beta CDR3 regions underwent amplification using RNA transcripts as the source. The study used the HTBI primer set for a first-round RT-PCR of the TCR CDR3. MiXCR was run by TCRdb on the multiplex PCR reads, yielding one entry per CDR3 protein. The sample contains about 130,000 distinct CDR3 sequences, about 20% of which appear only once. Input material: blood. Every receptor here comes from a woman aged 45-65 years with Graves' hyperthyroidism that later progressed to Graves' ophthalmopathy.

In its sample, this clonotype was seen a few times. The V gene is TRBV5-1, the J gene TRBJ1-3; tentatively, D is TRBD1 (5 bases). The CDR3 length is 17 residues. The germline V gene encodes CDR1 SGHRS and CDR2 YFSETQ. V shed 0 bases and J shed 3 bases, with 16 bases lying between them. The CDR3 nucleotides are TGCGCCAGCAGCTTGGGGCTGGGCGAGAGGGGTGGAAACACCATATATTTT. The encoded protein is CASSLGLGERGGNTIYF. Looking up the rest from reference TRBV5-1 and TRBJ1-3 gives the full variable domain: KAGVTQTPRYLIKTRGQQVTLSCSPISGHRSVSWYQQTPGQGLQFLFEYFSETQRNKGNFPGRFSGRQFSNSRSEMNVSTLELGDSALYLCASSLGLGERGGNTIYFGEGSWLTVV.

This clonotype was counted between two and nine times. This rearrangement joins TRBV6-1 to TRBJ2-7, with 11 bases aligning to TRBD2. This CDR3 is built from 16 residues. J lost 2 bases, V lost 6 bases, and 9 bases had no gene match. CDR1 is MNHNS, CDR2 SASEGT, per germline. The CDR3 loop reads CASRKSGTSGTYEQYF. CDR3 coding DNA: TGTGCCAGCAGGAAATCCGGGACTAGCGGCACCTACGAGCAGTACTTC.

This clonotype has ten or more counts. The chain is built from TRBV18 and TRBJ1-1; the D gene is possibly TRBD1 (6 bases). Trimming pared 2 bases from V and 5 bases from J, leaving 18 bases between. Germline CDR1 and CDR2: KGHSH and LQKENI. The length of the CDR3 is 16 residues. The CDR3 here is CASSPLGTNRRTEAFF. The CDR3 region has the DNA TGTGCCAGCTCACCATTAGGGACAAACCGAAGGACTGAAGCTTTCTTT.

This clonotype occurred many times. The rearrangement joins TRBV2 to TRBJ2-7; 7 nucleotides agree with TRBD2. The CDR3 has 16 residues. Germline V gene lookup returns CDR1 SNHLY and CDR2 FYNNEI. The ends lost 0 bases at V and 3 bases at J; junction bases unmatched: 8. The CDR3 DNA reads TGTGCCAGCAGTGAAGCGCGGGGGTCACAGGACTACGAGCAGTACTTC. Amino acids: CASSEARGSQDYEQYF. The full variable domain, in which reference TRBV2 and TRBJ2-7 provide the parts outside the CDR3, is EPEVTQTPSHQVTQMGQEVILRCVPISNHLYFYWYRQILGQKVEFLVSFYNNEISEKSEIFDDQFSVERPDGSNFTLKIRSTKLEDSAMYFCASSEARGSQDYEQYFGPGTRLTVT.

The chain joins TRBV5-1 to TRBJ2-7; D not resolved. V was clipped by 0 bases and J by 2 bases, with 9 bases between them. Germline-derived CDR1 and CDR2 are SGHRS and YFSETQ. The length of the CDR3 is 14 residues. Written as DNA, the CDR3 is TGCGCCAGCAGCTTGGAGGGCAAGGCCTACGAGCAGTACTTC. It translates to CASSLEGKAYEQYF.

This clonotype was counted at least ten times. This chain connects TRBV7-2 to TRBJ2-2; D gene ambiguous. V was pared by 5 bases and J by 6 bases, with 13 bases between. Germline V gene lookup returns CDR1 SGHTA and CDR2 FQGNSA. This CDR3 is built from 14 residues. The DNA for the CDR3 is TGTGCCAGCAGCCTAAGGGTGTACGCCGGGGAGCTGTTTTTT. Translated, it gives CASSLRVYAGELFF.

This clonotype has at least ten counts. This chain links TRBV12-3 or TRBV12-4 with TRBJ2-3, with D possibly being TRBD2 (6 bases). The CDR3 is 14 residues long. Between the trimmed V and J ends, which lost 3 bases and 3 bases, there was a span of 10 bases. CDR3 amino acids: CASSLGGRTDTQYF. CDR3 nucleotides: TGTGCCAGCAGTTTGGGGGGAAGGACAGATACGCAGTATTTT.

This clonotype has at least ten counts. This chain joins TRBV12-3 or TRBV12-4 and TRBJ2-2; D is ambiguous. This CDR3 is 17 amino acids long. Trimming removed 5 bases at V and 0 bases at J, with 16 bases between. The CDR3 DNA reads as TGTGCCAGCAGTCCCAGGCCCCAAGACACGAACACCGGGGAGCTGTTTTTT. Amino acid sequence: CASSPRPQDTNTGELFF.